These 9 T cell receptor beta chains were sequenced from one sample in a study of T cells after yellow fever vaccination. TCRdb re-derived calls from the 5' RACE reads in MiXCR, one entry per CDR3 protein. The sample holds 250,000 to 350,000 distinct CDR3 sequences, 4% to 5.5% seen once. Sample: PBMCs, taken 15 days after the yellow fever booster vaccination. The receptors here all came from a man aged 18 to 30 who received the YFV17D yellow fever vaccine.

This sequence joins TRBV12-3 or TRBV12-4 and TRBJ1-1; possible D gene TRBD1, 5 bases. The CDR3 is made up of 15 amino acids. Trimming cost V 5 bases and J 2 bases, with 15 bases left between them. The CDR3 region has the DNA TGTGCCAGCAGTGGGACGCCGATGTCAAACACTGAAGCTTTCTTT. This encodes CASSGTPMSNTEAFF.

The rearrangement links TRBV11-2 to TRBJ2-2; unclear D gene. CDR3 size: 16 residues. V lost 5 bases to trimming and J lost 4 bases, with 17 bases between them. The germline V gene encodes CDR1 SGHAT and CDR2 FQNNGV. The DNA of the CDR3 is TGTGCCAGCAGCCACCGGACGGAAACATTCACCGGGGAGCTGTTTTTT. Protein product: CASSHRTETFTGELFF.

Ten or more counts support this clonotype. The chain recombines TRBV7-8 with TRBJ1-1, with 8 positions matching TRBD1. The CDR3 totals 16 residues. Germline CDR1 SGHVS, CDR2 FQNEAQ. V gave up 1 base and J gave up 3 bases; unmatched junction bases: 7. CDR3 residues: CASSLVQGVIHTEAFF. CDR3 bases: TGTGCCAGCAGCTTAGTACAGGGGGTCATTCACACTGAAGCTTTCTTT.

The rearrangement uses TRBV7-4 and TRBJ1-5; D may be TRBD1 (6 bases). Germline CDR1 SGHVT, CDR2 SQSDAQ. CDR3 length: 14 residues. V dropped 5 bases and J dropped 3 bases, with 11 bases sitting between them. The CDR3 is CASSQGTVNQPQHF. CDR3 in DNA: TGTGCCAGCAGCCAGGGGACGGTCAATCAGCCCCAGCATTTT.

This clonotype occurred a few times. The chain links TRBV5-6 to TRBJ1-4; D remains ambiguous. The germline V and J ends were trimmed by 2 bases and 4 bases, with 12 bases remaining between them. The CDR3 covers 15 residues. Germline loops: CDR1 SGHDT, CDR2 YYEEEE. The CDR3 is CASSFRQDRNEKLFF. The DNA for the CDR3 is TGTGCCAGCAGCTTTCGGCAGGACCGTAATGAAAAACTGTTTTTT. Complete variable domain (other parts from reference TRBV5-6 and TRBJ1-4): DAGVTQSPTHLIKTRGQQVTLRCSPKSGHDTVSWYQQALGQGPQFIFQYYEEEERQRGNFPDRFSGHQFPNYSSELNVNALLLGDSALYLCASSFRQDRNEKLFFGSGTQLSVL.

This rearrangement joins TRBV6-1 to TRBJ2-1, with D possibly being TRBD2 (6 bases). The germline V and J ends were trimmed by 4 bases and 5 bases, with 15 bases remaining between them. The CDR3 runs 15 residues. The germline V gene encodes CDR1 MNHNS and CDR2 SASEGT. The DNA of the CDR3 is TGTGCCAGCAGTGGTGGGACTTCGGGGAACAATGAGCAGTTCTTC. This sequence encodes CASSGGTSGNNEQFF.

The chain uses TRBV27 and TRBJ1-5; tentatively, D is TRBD1 (6 bases). The CDR3 has 14 amino acids. Trimming removed 5 bases at V and 5 bases at J, with 13 bases between. Germline CDR1 reads MNHEY; CDR2 reads SMNVEV (reference sequence). The CDR3, as DNA: TGTGCCAGCAGTCCCGGGGGGCCCTATCAGCCCCAGCATTTT. Protein product: CASSPGGPYQPQHF.

There are many counts of this clonotype. The chain recombines TRBV2 with TRBJ2-5; D remains unclear. Trimming pared 10 bases from V and 5 bases from J, leaving 14 bases between. CDR1 is SNHLY and CDR2 is FYNNEI in the germline V gene. CDR3 length equals 12 residues. The CDR3 coding sequence is TGTGCCACTACCTCCTCTGGTGAGACCCAGTACTTC. Amino acids: CATTSSGETQYF.

This chain links TRBV2 with TRBJ2-2, with 9 positions matching TRBD1. The germline gives CDR1 SNHLY, CDR2 FYNNEI. The V segment lost 2 bases and the J segment 6 bases; nucleotides outside the gene matches: 10. The length of the CDR3 is 17 residues. The CDR3 sequence: CASSEIGQGRRSGELFF. The DNA for the CDR3 is TGTGCCAGCAGTGAAATCGGACAGGGGCGAAGGTCCGGGGAGCTGTTTTTT.